These 10 T cell receptor beta chains were sequenced from one sample in a study of human T cells and chemical hapten exposure. A single record per CDR3 protein comes from TCRdb applying MiXCR to the RACE reads. The sample has about 360,000 distinct CDR3 sequences; about 4.4% are singletons. Time point meaning: patch test 1, 2 weeks after DPC sensitization. The treatment is: therapeutic diphenylcyclopropenone sensitization with weekly scalp DPC. The material was whole blood, obtained in connection with sensitization to the hapten diphenylcyclopropenone (DPC). These receptors all come from a woman aged 45-60 years with alopecia areata. Some clones in this sample may be carry-over from other donors' samples.

The J gene is TRBJ2-7, the V gene TRBV14; D is tentatively TRBD1 or TRBD2 (5 bases each). In germline, CDR1 is SGHDN, CDR2 FVKESK. There are 15 residues in the CDR3. Trimming stripped 1 base from V and 2 bases from J, with 12 bases between. CDR3 nucleotide sequence: TGTGCCAGCAGCCAAGTCAGCCAGGGAGCCTACGAGCAGTACTTC. Translated: CASSQVSQGAYEQYF.

This sequence joins TRBV7-2 and TRBJ2-1; TRBD2 matches 11 bases. The junction had 4 bases not matched to a gene; V was cut back by 1 base and J by 8 bases. The CDR3 runs to 15 residues. Germline values: CDR1 SGHTA, CDR2 FQGNSA. The CDR3 here is CASSLEASGRYEQFF. The CDR3 coding sequence is TGTGCCAGCAGCTTAGAGGCTAGCGGGAGGTATGAGCAGTTCTTC. The full variable domain, in which reference TRBV7-2 and TRBJ2-1 provide the parts outside the CDR3, is GAGVSQSPSNKVTEKGKDVELRCDPISGHTALYWYRQSLGQGLEFLIYFQGNSAPDKSGLPSDRFSAERTGGSVSTLTIQRTQQEDSAVYLCASSLEASGRYEQFFGPGTRLTVL.

This clonotype showed up many times. The chain combines TRBV29-1 with TRBJ2-2, with a tentative D call TRBD2 (5 bases). Germline V gene sequence: CDR1 SQVTM, CDR2 ANQGSEA. The germline V and J ends were trimmed by 5 bases and 4 bases, with 8 bases remaining between them. The CDR3 sequence is 12 residues long. CDR3 nucleotide sequence: TGCAGCGTTCCGGGGAGCACCGGGGAGCTGTTTTTT. This sequence encodes CSVPGSTGELFF.

This chain links TRBV7-2 with TRBJ2-3; D might be TRBD1 or TRBD2, each matching 5 bases. CDR1 is SGHTA and CDR2 is FQGNSA in the germline V gene. This CDR3 is built from 13 residues. V lost 4 bases and J 12 bases, leaving 17 bases between the germline ends. Here the CDR3 DNA reads TGTGCCAGCAGCTCCGGTCCGGGACGAAGACAGTATTTT. Its protein is CASSSGPGRRQYF.

This clonotype was seen a few times. The chain links TRBV20-1 to TRBJ2-1, with D perhaps assigned TRBD1 or TRBD2 (6 bases each). Germline-derived CDR1 and CDR2 are DFQATT and SNEGSKA (reference sequence). This CDR3 is built from 14 residues. Trimming took off 5 bases at V and 7 bases at J, with 18 bases between the two ends. In DNA form, the CDR3 reads TGCAGTGCTCTTCTGACTAGGGGGAGAAATGAGCAGTTCTTC. Amino acid sequence: CSALLTRGRNEQFF.

This clonotype appeared many times. The chain is built from TRBV6-2 or TRBV6-3 and TRBJ1-1; 7 bases are a match to TRBD1. The CDR3 totals 12 residues. Germline V gene sequence: CDR1 MNHEY, CDR2 SVGEGT. V trimming: 7 bases; J trimming: 6 bases; junction bases outside the gene matches: 5. The CDR3 protein is CASTHRGSEAFF. The CDR3 bases are TGTGCCAGCACCCACAGGGGTTCTGAAGCTTTCTTT.

This clonotype was detected ten times or more. The chain employs TRBV6-4 and TRBJ2-4, with D tentatively TRBD2 (5 bases). Trimming took off 6 bases at V and 6 bases at J, with 12 bases between the two ends. The CDR3 runs 13 residues. In germline, CDR1 is MRHNA, CDR2 SNTAGT. Here the CDR3 reads CASSTSMGNIQYF. The CDR3, as DNA: TGTGCCAGCAGCACTAGTATGGGAAACATTCAGTACTTC.

The CDR3 DNA sequence: TGTGCCAGCAGCGCAACTGGGACAGGGGCCTGGGACGAGCAGTACTTC. Its translation: CASSATGTGAWDEQYF. The genes are TRBV7-2 and TRBJ2-7, with 10 bases lining up with TRBD1. This CDR3 has 16 residues. The V gene's germline CDR1 is SGHTA and CDR2 FQGNSA. Germline trimming cut 5 bases from V and 5 bases from J; bases unmatched to any gene: 12.

This clonotype was picked up a small number of times. The J gene is TRBJ1-4, the V gene TRBV28; D is ambiguous. This CDR3 region has 15 residues. Trimming shortened V by 6 bases and J by 4 bases, and 15 bases separated the two germline ends. Germline CDR1 reads MDHEN; CDR2 reads SYDVKM. The CDR3 spells CASSPPGRINEKLFF. The CDR3 coding sequence is TGTGCCAGCAGCCCGCCCGGACGGATTAATGAAAAACTGTTTTTT.

This clonotype was detected many times. The chain is built from TRBV25-1 and TRBJ2-7; D perhaps matches TRBD1 (5 bases). The CDR3 totals 13 residues. V was pared by 3 bases and J by 5 bases, with 11 bases between. From germline, CDR1 is MGHDK and CDR2 SYGVNS. This CDR3 reads CASSEGQGNEQYF. The CDR3 nucleotides are TGTGCCAGCAGTGAGGGGCAGGGCAACGAGCAGTACTTC.